This TCR beta chain was obtained from a study of shared clonotypes between healthy human individuals. Study overall: Each donor contributed plates that comprised three CD4 naive, three CD4 memory, two CD8 naive and one CD8 memory. Points from the study as a whole: The authors expected sequencing depth to affect clonotype sharing among donors. On the whole, naive subsets had larger estimated richness than memory subsets had.

The healthy adult donors were HIV-negative and reported no recent acute infections or vaccinations. The CDR3 is 13 amino acids. Looked up from germline, CDR1 is MNHNY and CDR2 is SVGAGI (reference sequence). Trimming removed 4 bases at V and 1 base at J, with 7 bases between. Here immunoSEQ multiplex PCR was the method, and the copy in TCRdb shows in-frame clones only, minus some. The repertoire holds approximately 1.1 million clones, with around 82% as singletons. As concerns this clone: Antigen: not known.

This TCR came from a man aged 18 to 30 in good health. Some clones in this sample may be carry-over from other donors' samples. The chain links TRBV6-6 to TRBJ1-1, with a tentative D call TRBD1 (5 bases). The specimen was memory CD4+ T cells from PBMCs. Subset of the sample: CD45RA-negative fraction. The CDR3 DNA reads as TGTGCCAGCAGTTTCGGGGGGAACACTGAAGCTTTCTTT. It translates to CASSFGGNTEAFF.